This TCR beta chain was captured in a study of cytomegalovirus exposure and HLA in healthy donors. In the case of this clone: What it recognizes is unknown.

Primers: 60 Vbeta forward and 13 Jbeta reverse. Libraries were prepared by immunoSEQ multiplex PCR; TCRdb keeps only in-frame clonotypes and omits some of them. The table records about 180,000 clones, approximately 80% of them present only once. Study-wide findings and caveats: Per a prior analysis, the majority of TCR beta V segments were productive roughly 87% or roughly 30% of the time.

The sequenced sample consisted of PBMCs. This TCR was sampled from a woman between 50 and 59 years old in good health and CMV-seronegative.

The CDR3 loop reads CSVVQSGIQYF. The CDR3, as DNA: TGCAGCGTTGTCCAGTCTGGCATTCAGTACTTC. This chain connects TRBV29-1 to TRBJ2-4; D gene unclear. Trimming stripped 4 bases from V and 9 bases from J, with 10 bases between. CDR1 SQVTM and CDR2 ANQGSEA come from the germline V gene. The CDR3 consists of 11 residues.